The 29 T cell receptor beta chains in this list originate from one sample, sequenced in a study of radiotherapy plus CTLA-4 blockade in lung cancer. The repertoire was sequenced with immunoSEQ multiplex PCR; TCRdb's copy has only in-frame clones and lacks some. This sample has 80,000 to 95,000 clones, with 83% found just once. Specimen: peripheral blood, collected from a patient treated with radiotherapy plus ipilimumab. These receptors all stem from a human donor with non-small cell lung cancer who had stable disease on radiotherapy plus ipilimumab.

The V and J genes are TRBV6-1 and TRBJ1-1; 8 bases are shared with TRBD1. V lost 7 bases to trimming and J lost 10 bases; unmatched junction nucleotides: 14. The germline V gene has CDR1 MNHNS and CDR2 SASEGT. The CDR3 runs to 14 residues. The CDR3 loop reads CASIRPGQGARAFF. CDR3 DNA: TGTGCCAGCATCCGCCCTGGGCAGGGGGCCAGAGCTTTCTTT.

This sequence joins TRBV11-2 and TRBJ1-2; perhaps TRBD1 as D (6 bases). The CDR3 contains 14 residues. Per the germline V gene, CDR1 is SGHAT and CDR2 is FQNNGV. V was shortened by 7 bases and J by 4 bases, with 16 bases between the two germline ends. This CDR3 is CASTLGGQSYGYTF. CDR3 DNA sequence: TGTGCCAGCACCCTCGGAGGACAGTCCTATGGCTACACCTTC.

The rearrangement joins TRBV6-1 to TRBJ1-5; D remains ambiguous. In germline, CDR1 is MNHNS, CDR2 SASEGT. Between the trimmed V and J ends, which lost 2 bases and 3 bases, there was a span of 8 bases. This CDR3 has 14 amino acids. CDR3: CASSEWVSNQPQHF. The CDR3 DNA is TGTGCCAGCAGTGAATGGGTTTCCAATCAGCCCCAGCATTTT.

The rearrangement links TRBV9 to TRBJ1-5, with 7 bases lining up with TRBD1. The CDR3 consists of 15 residues. The junction had 3 bases not matched to a gene; V was cut back by 3 bases and J by 0 bases. Germline CDR1 reads SGDLS; CDR2 reads YYNGEE. The CDR3 loop reads CASSDTGDSNQPQHF. CDR3 coding DNA: TGTGCCAGCAGCGATACAGGGGATAGCAATCAGCCCCAGCATTTT.

The rearrangement uses TRBV10-3 and TRBJ2-3; no clear D. Trimming removed 0 bases from V and 6 bases from J, with 19 bases in between. This CDR3 has 17 amino acids. Germline values: CDR1 ENHRY, CDR2 SYGVKD. CDR3 sequence: CAISESLVDVCKDTQYF. The CDR3 coding sequence is TGTGCCATCAGTGAGTCTCTGGTCGACGTCTGTAAGGATACGCAGTATTTT.

The chain carries TRBV11-2 and TRBJ1-4; D is uncertain. Deletions cut 4 bases from V and 5 bases from J, with 11 bases between. CDR1 and CDR2 from the germline V gene are SGHAT and FQNNGV. This CDR3 has 14 amino acids. This chain's CDR3 is CASSSPGGNEKLFF. Written as DNA, the CDR3 is TGTGCCAGCAGCTCCCCGGGTGGAAATGAAAAACTGTTTTTT.

The chain carries TRBV6-6 and TRBJ2-7; D tentatively reads TRBD1 or TRBD2 (7 bases each). Germline CDR1 and CDR2: MNHNY and SVGAGI (reference sequence). This CDR3 comprises 15 residues. With 8 bases removed from V and 2 bases from J, the gap between germline ends came to 19 bases. Here the CDR3 reads CASAQGGLDTYEQYF. CDR3 nucleotides: TGTGCCAGCGCTCAGGGGGGGCTCGATACCTACGAGCAGTACTTC.

The count of this clone is one. The V call is TRBV7-8, the J call TRBJ2-7; weak D call: TRBD2 (6 bases). The germline gives CDR1 SGHVS, CDR2 FQNEAQ. This CDR3 contains 14 residues. V lost 2 bases and J lost 6, with 14 bases in between. CDR3 in amino acids: CASSLSRSGLEQYF. CDR3 bases: TGTGCCAGCAGCTTATCCCGGAGCGGGCTCGAGCAGTACTTC.

The V call is TRBV5-1, the J call TRBJ1-1; D perhaps matches TRBD1 (6 bases). Deletions cut 0 bases from V and 1 base from J, with 13 bases between. The CDR3 extends over 16 amino acids. Germline V gives CDR1 SGHRS, CDR2 YFSETQ. The chain's CDR3 is CASSLALGQQNTEAFF. The CDR3 DNA sequence: TGCGCCAGCAGCTTGGCCCTAGGACAGCAGAACACTGAAGCTTTCTTT.

V usage is TRBV4-1 and J usage is TRBJ1-6; D unresolved. Looked up from germline, CDR1 is MGHRA and CDR2 is YSYEKL. Between the trimmed V and J ends, which lost 4 bases and 0 bases, there was a span of 16 bases. The CDR3 extends over 18 amino acids. This chain's CDR3 is CASSLSIIRDSYNSPLHF. CDR3 DNA: TGCGCCAGCAGCCTATCAATAATAAGGGACTCCTATAATTCACCCCTCCACTTT.

This chain links TRBV7-2 with TRBJ2-7, with D possibly matching TRBD2 (5 bases). This CDR3 comprises 13 residues. The V gene's germline CDR1 is SGHTA and CDR2 FQGNSA. The V end was cut by 5 bases, the J end by 3 bases, with 11 bases between. The DNA for the CDR3 is TGTGCCAGCAGCCTGTCCCGGGGCTACGAGCAGTACTTC. It codes for CASSLSRGYEQYF.

This clone has more than one count but fewer than ten. The rearrangement links TRBV25-1 to TRBJ1-1; 7 bases are shared with TRBD1. The ends lost 4 bases at V and 4 bases at J; junction bases unmatched: 9. This CDR3 region has 15 residues. The germline V gene encodes CDR1 MGHDK and CDR2 SYGVNS. CDR3 bases: TGTGCCAGCAGTGTATCAAGCGGGACAGTCACTGAAGCTTTCTTT. As protein: CASSVSSGTVTEAFF. Looking up the rest from reference TRBV25-1 and TRBJ1-1 gives the full variable domain: EADIYQTPRYLVIGTGKKITLECSQTMGHDKMYWYQQDPGMELHLIHYSYGVNSTEKGDLSSESTVSRIRTEHFPLTLESARPSHTSQYLCASSVSSGTVTEAFFGQGTRLTVV.

The rearrangement uses TRBV2 and TRBJ1-1; the match to TRBD1 covers 7 bases. After removal of 7 bases from V and 6 bases from J, the junction contained 5 bases not matched to a gene. Germline-derived CDR1 and CDR2 are SNHLY and FYNNEI. The CDR3 sequence is 12 residues long. CDR3 sequence (DNA): TGTGCCAGCACAGACAGGGTTTCTGAAGCTTTCTTT. It is translated as CASTDRVSEAFF.

This clone was seen just once. This chain connects TRBV11-2 to TRBJ2-7; D call uncertain. The V gene lost 0 bases and the J gene lost 3 bases, with 9 bases spanning the gap. CDR1 SGHAT and CDR2 FQNNGV come from the germline V gene. The length of the CDR3 is 14 residues. The CDR3 nucleotides are TGTGCCAGCAGCTTAGAGGTGGTCCGCTACGAGCAGTACTTC. This gives the protein CASSLEVVRYEQYF.

The chain combines TRBV27 with TRBJ2-7, with 10 nucleotides matching TRBD1. With V trimmed by 5 bases and J by 3 bases, 7 bases remained unmatched. This CDR3 has 15 amino acids. The germline V gene encodes CDR1 MNHEY and CDR2 SMNVEV (reference sequence). This CDR3 is CASSRSGTGDYEQYF. CDR3 DNA: TGTGCCAGCAGTAGATCCGGGACAGGGGACTACGAGCAGTACTTC.

The rearrangement links TRBV19 to TRBJ2-2, with D perhaps given as TRBD1 or TRBD2 (5 bases each). The CDR3 covers 14 residues. In germline, CDR1 is LNHDA, CDR2 SQIVND (reference sequence). The V gene lost 3 bases and the J gene lost 5 bases, with 10 bases spanning the gap. This CDR3 is CASSMGVGTGELFF. For the CDR3, the DNA is TGTGCCAGTAGTATGGGGGTAGGGACCGGGGAGCTGTTTTTT.

The genes are TRBV10-2 and TRBJ1-2; weak D call: TRBD1 (5 bases). CDR3 size: 13 residues. The germline V gene has CDR1 WSHSY and CDR2 SAAADI. V gave up 11 bases and J gave up 0 bases, with 13 bases separating them. CDR3 sequence: CALSDRPNYGYTF. CDR3 coding DNA: TGCGCCCTCTCTGACAGACCTAACTATGGCTACACCTTC.

V is TRBV27 and J is TRBJ2-6; 8 nucleotides agree with TRBD1. The germline CDR1 and CDR2 sequences are MNHEY and SMNVEV (reference sequence). This CDR3 contains 18 residues. V was pared by 4 bases and J by 2 bases, with 10 bases of the junction left unmatched. Here the CDR3 reads CASSSTGEIAAGANVLTF. The CDR3 region has the DNA TGTGCCAGCAGTTCGACAGGGGAAATCGCGGCTGGGGCCAACGTCCTGACTTTC.

The rearrangement links TRBV7-3 to TRBJ1-2, with D possibly TRBD1 on 5 matching bases. CDR1 and CDR2 from the germline V gene are SGHTA and FQGTGA. Trimming pared 0 bases from V and 8 bases from J, leaving 13 bases between. This CDR3 region has 14 residues. Written as DNA, the CDR3 is TGTGCCAGCAGCTTAACCCCCCAGGGTAGGGGCTACACCTTC. Translation: CASSLTPQGRGYTF.

This chain uses TRBV6-1 with TRBJ1-2; the D is unclear. Germline V gene lookup returns CDR1 MNHNS and CDR2 SASEGT. V lost 1 base and J lost 0, with 9 bases in between. CDR3 length equals 15 residues. DNA of the CDR3: TGTGCCAGCAGTGAAGGCGCCGCGGCTAACTATGGCTACACCTTC. Residues: CASSEGAAANYGYTF.

This clone was observed a handful of times. This chain uses TRBV19 with TRBJ1-1; weak D call: TRBD1 (6 bases). Germline V gene sequence: CDR1 LNHDA, CDR2 SQIVND (reference sequence). This CDR3 region has 13 residues. Deletions cut 5 bases from V and 5 bases from J, with 12 bases between. CDR3 loop: CASSVTGWTEAFF. CDR3 nucleotide sequence: TGTGCCAGTAGTGTTACAGGGTGGACTGAAGCTTTCTTT.

V and J are TRBV7-9 and TRBJ1-5; D perhaps matches TRBD1 (6 bases). The CDR3 has 13 residues. With 4 bases removed from V and 4 bases from J, the gap between germline ends came to 8 bases. The germline V gene encodes CDR1 SEHNR and CDR2 FQNEAQ (reference sequence). The CDR3 nucleotides are TGTGCCAGCAGCTCGACAGGAAATCAGCCCCAGCATTTT. The encoded protein is CASSSTGNQPQHF.

This chain links TRBV28 with TRBJ1-5, with a tentative D call TRBD1 (5 bases). Germline loops: CDR1 MDHEN, CDR2 SYDVKM. The length of the CDR3 is 14 residues. V was cut by 3 bases and J by 12 bases, with 18 bases left in between. The CDR3 DNA reads TGTGCCAGCAGTTTTCTCAGGGTAGAGCCTTTCCAGCATTTT. It codes for CASSFLRVEPFQHF.

There are a few counts of this clone. This sequence joins TRBV6-1 and TRBJ1-5; weak D call: TRBD1 (5 bases). The germline V gene has CDR1 MNHNS and CDR2 SASEGT. Trimming stripped 8 bases from V and 4 bases from J, with 15 bases between. This CDR3 comprises 14 residues. The CDR3 DNA reads as TGTGCCAGCGCCCCAGGGCGAAGTAATCAGCCCCAGCATTTT. It encodes CASAPGRSNQPQHF.

V usage is TRBV28 and J usage is TRBJ1-5; D is unresolved. CDR1 is MDHEN and CDR2 is SYDVKM in the germline V gene. This CDR3 has 14 amino acids. The V end was cut by 7 bases, the J end by 0 bases, with 10 bases between. The CDR3 protein is CASKENYSNQPQHF. CDR3 DNA: TGTGCCAGCAAAGAGAATTATAGCAATCAGCCCCAGCATTTT.

This clone was picked up one time. This chain connects TRBV4-1 to TRBJ2-1, with 9 bases fitting TRBD2. The CDR3 spans 16 residues. Germline-derived CDR1 and CDR2 are MGHRA and YSYEKL. Trimming removed 2 bases from V and 5 bases from J; junction bases left unmatched: 7. CDR3 nucleotides: TGCGCCAGCAGCCAACCGAGTAGCGGGAGAAACAATGAGCAGTTCTTC. Its protein is CASSQPSSGRNNEQFF.

The chain couples TRBV5-5 to TRBJ1-5; 9 bases match TRBD1. V lost 2 bases, J lost 4 bases, and 1 base stayed unmatched. Germline V gene lookup returns CDR1 SGHKS and CDR2 YYEKEE (reference sequence). This CDR3 region has 14 residues. CDR3 DNA sequence: TGTGCCAGCAGCTTTGGACAGGGGAATCAGCCCCAGCATTTT. Protein sequence: CASSFGQGNQPQHF.

The chain combines TRBV5-1 with TRBJ2-3; either TRBD1 or TRBD2 may supply D (6 bases each). Trimming removed 0 bases at V and 9 bases at J, with 20 bases between. The germline V gene has CDR1 SGHRS and CDR2 YFSETQ. CDR3 size: 16 residues. The CDR3 is CASSLGGAPRALTQYF. As DNA, the CDR3 is TGCGCCAGCAGCTTGGGGGGGGCGCCCCGGGCCCTAACGCAGTATTTT.

The chain recombines TRBV15 with TRBJ2-5; D gene unclear. V was pared by 0 bases and J by 5 bases, with 7 bases between. CDR1 and CDR2 (germline): LNHNV, YYDKDF (reference sequence). The length of the CDR3 is 13 residues. The CDR3 loop reads CATSRDMRETQYF. The DNA of the CDR3 is TGTGCCACCAGCAGAGATATGAGGGAGACCCAGTACTTC.